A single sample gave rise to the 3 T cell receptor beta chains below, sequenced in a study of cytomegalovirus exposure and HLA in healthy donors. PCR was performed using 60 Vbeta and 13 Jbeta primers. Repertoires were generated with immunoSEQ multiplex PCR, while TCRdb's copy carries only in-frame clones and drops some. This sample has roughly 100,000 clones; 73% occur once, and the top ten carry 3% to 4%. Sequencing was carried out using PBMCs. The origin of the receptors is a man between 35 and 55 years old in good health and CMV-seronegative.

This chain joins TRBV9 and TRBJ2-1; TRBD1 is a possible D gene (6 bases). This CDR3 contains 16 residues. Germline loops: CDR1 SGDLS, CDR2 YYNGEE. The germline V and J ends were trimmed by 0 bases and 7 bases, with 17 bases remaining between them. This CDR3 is CASSVEVSNRGNEQFF. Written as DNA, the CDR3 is TGTGCCAGCAGCGTAGAGGTGTCCAATAGGGGGAATGAGCAGTTCTTC.

Written as DNA, the CDR3 is TGTGCCAGCAAGGAAATAGAGGAGAACTACGAGCAGTACTTC. Protein: CASKEIEENYEQYF. This chain uses TRBV11-1 with TRBJ2-7; D gene ambiguous. Trimming stripped 7 bases from V and 3 bases from J, with 16 bases between. Germline loops: CDR1 SGHAT, CDR2 FQDESV (reference sequence). The CDR3 is 14 residues long. The whole variable domain, filled in from reference TRBV11-1 and TRBJ2-7, reads EAEVAQSPRYKITEKSQAVAFWCDPISGHATLYWYRQILGQGPELLVQFQDESVVDDSQLPKDRFSAERLKGVDSTLKIQPAELGDSAMYLCASKEIEENYEQYFGPGTRLTVT.

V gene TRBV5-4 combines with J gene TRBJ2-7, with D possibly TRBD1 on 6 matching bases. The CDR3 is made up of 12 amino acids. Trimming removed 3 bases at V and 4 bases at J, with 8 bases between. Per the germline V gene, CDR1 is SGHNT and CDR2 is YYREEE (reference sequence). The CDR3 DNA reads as TGTGCCAGCAGCTCTACAGGGTACGAGCAGTACTTC. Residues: CASSSTGYEQYF.